The rows below give T cell receptor beta chains drawn from one sample of a study of OX40 agonist ivuxolimab in advanced cancers. Here immunoSEQ multiplex PCR was the method, and the copy in TCRdb shows in-frame clones only, minus some. The table has 45,000 or so clones, around 80% seen once; the top ten hold 6.5% to 8%. This specimen was CD4+ or CD8+ T cells sorted from blood, taken in a trial of the OX40 agonist ivuxolimab. The receptor set was obtained from an adult with an advanced solid tumor such as melanoma, head and neck, liver or kidney cancer. Both conserved end residues are part of each CDR3. D genes are given only for firm matches. Rows give clone size only sometimes, using once, few, many, or a class for an expanded clone.

clone size	V gene	J gene	D gene	CDR3 protein	CDR3 DNA
-	TRBV5-6	TRBJ2-7	-	CASSLWEYEQYF	TGTGCCAGCAGCTTGTGGGAGTACGAGCAGTACTTC
few	TRBV2	TRBJ1-6	TRBD1	CASSGGDRDWLGSPLHF	TGTGCCAGCAGTGGAGGGGACAGGGACTGGCTTGGTTCACCCCTCCACTTT
few	TRBV9	TRBJ2-7	TRBD1	CASSTSSGQGLEQYF	TGTGCCAGCAGCACTAGCAGCGGACAGGGCTTAGAGCAGTACTTC
-	TRBV7-9	TRBJ2-5	-	CASSLISGGLGTQYF	TGTGCCAGCAGCTTAATTTCGGGGGGCTTGGGGACCCAGTACTTC
-	TRBV5-5	TRBJ1-1	-	CASSLAVRGTEAFF	TGTGCCAGCAGCTTGGCCGTCAGAGGAACTGAAGCTTTCTTT
-	TRBV29-1	TRBJ2-1	TRBD2	CSGGAAGGYYNEQFF	TGCAGCGGGGGGGCAGCGGGAGGATACTACAATGAGCAGTTCTTC
-	TRBV25-1	TRBJ2-7	-	CASSGGDILGGYEQYF	TGTGCCAGCAGCGGGGGCGATATTCTAGGCGGCTACGAGCAGTACTTC
-	TRBV29-1	TRBJ2-2	-	CSAAFAGSPSRTGELFF	TGCAGCGCCGCCTTTGCGGGATCCCCAAGTCGGACCGGGGAGCTGTTTTTT
few	TRBV6-6	TRBJ1-1	-	CASSETATNTEAFF	TGTGCCAGCAGCGAGACCGCCACGAACACTGAAGCTTTCTTT
-	TRBV5-6	TRBJ2-2	-	CASSRGLQNTGELFF	TGTGCCAGCAGCCGGGGACTTCAAAACACCGGGGAGCTGTTTTTT
-	TRBV6-1	TRBJ2-1	TRBD2	CASSERGLSSYNEQFF	TGTGCCAGCAGTGAAAGGGGACTATCCTCCTACAATGAGCAGTTCTTC
-	TRBV6-1	TRBJ2-7	-	CASSEAASGTISYEQYF	TGTGCCAGTAGTGAAGCTGCTTCCGGGACAATCTCCTACGAGCAGTACTTC
-	TRBV18	TRBJ1-5	-	CASSPGYSNQPQHF	TGTGCCAGCTCACCAGGGTATAGCAATCAGCCCCAGCATTTT
-	TRBV6-4	TRBJ2-1	-	CASSDSGESYNEQFF	TGTGCCAGCAGTGACTCGGGGGAGTCCTACAATGAGCAGTTCTTC
-	TRBV6-5	TRBJ2-7	-	CASSPPGSLTYEQYF	TGTGCCAGCAGTCCCCCCGGGAGTTTAACCTACGAGCAGTACTTC
-	TRBV5-6	TRBJ2-3	-	CASSPDPEGDTQYF	TGTGCCAGCAGCCCTGACCCGGAGGGAGATACGCAGTATTTT
-	TRBV28	TRBJ2-5	TRBD2	CASTPSGREETQYF	TGTGCCAGCACCCCTAGCGGGAGGGAAGAGACCCAGTACTTC
-	TRBV2	TRBJ2-7	-	CASSESSYEQYF	TGTGCCAGCAGTGAATCCTCCTACGAGCAGTACTTC
-	TRBV11-2	TRBJ2-1	-	CASSLDYGNWEQFF	TGTGCCAGCAGCTTAGATTACGGAAATTGGGAGCAGTTCTTC
-	TRBV5-1	TRBJ1-1	-	CASSLVGVGRDTEAFF	TGCGCCAGCAGCTTGGTTGGCGTGGGTAGGGACACTGAAGCTTTCTTT
-	TRBV7-2	TRBJ1-4	-	CASSLVRGSFEKLFF	TGTGCCAGCAGCTTAGTGAGGGGGAGCTTTGAAAAACTGTTTTTT
few	TRBV4-1	TRBJ1-5	TRBD1	CASSRQGFNQPQHF	TGCGCCAGCAGTAGACAGGGTTTCAATCAGCCCCAGCATTTT
-	TRBV14	TRBJ1-1	-	CASSHVLEREAFF	TGTGCCAGCAGCCATGTACTGGAAAGAGAAGCTTTCTTT
few	TRBV28	TRBJ1-3	TRBD1	CASSPGGGPGNTIYF	TGTGCCAGCAGTCCTGGAGGGGGCCCTGGAAACACCATATATTTT
-	TRBV2	TRBJ2-2	-	CASKRYLGAGELFF	TGTGCCAGCAAACGCTATTTAGGGGCCGGGGAGCTGTTTTTT
-	TRBV19	TRBJ2-5	TRBD2	CASSQGTSGRGETQYF	TGTGCCAGTAGTCAAGGGACTAGCGGGAGAGGTGAGACCCAGTACTTC
-	TRBV2	TRBJ2-1	TRBD2	CASPISSGRILF	TGTGCCAGCCCGATCTCCAGCGGGAGAATACTCTTC
-	TRBV5-8	TRBJ1-2	-	CASTRTEYGYTF	TGTGCCAGCACAAGGACCGAGTATGGCTACACCTTC
-	TRBV6-1	TRBJ2-2	TRBD1	CASSEESGGNGELFF	TGTGCCAGCAGTGAAGAATCAGGGGGCAACGGGGAGCTGTTTTTT
-	TRBV5-1	TRBJ2-7	-	CASSELDASYEQYF	TGCGCCAGCAGCGAATTGGACGCCTCCTACGAGCAGTACTTC
few	TRBV4-3	TRBJ1-4	-	CASSGAGGWGEKLFF	TGCGCCAGCAGTGGAGCGGGGGGCTGGGGTGAAAAACTGTTTTTT
-	TRBV25-1	TRBJ2-1	-	CASSGRLDSLRSYNEQFF	TGTGCCAGCAGTGGGCGACTAGACTCGCTCAGAAGTTACAATGAGCAGTTCTTC
-	TRBV18	TRBJ1-1	-	CASSPLLGNTEAFF	TGTGCCAGCTCACCTCTCCTGGGGAACACTGAAGCTTTCTTT
-	TRBV7-6	TRBJ2-5	-	CASSPAYQETQYF	TGTGCCAGCAGCCCAGCCTACCAAGAGACCCAGTACTTC
-	TRBV6-5	TRBJ1-2	TRBD1	CASSSRDRGYGYTF	TGTGCCAGCAGTTCTCGGGACAGGGGTTATGGCTACACCTTC
few	TRBV29-1	TRBJ2-7	-	CSAAPGTGEQYF	TGCAGCGCTGCCCCGGGAACTGGCGAGCAGTACTTC
-	TRBV7-9	TRBJ2-5	TRBD2	CASSLQGGETEVQYF	TGTGCCAGCAGCTTACAGGGAGGGGAAACAGAGGTCCAGTACTTC
-	TRBV5-1	TRBJ1-1	-	CASSLVGVSEAFF	TGCGCCAGCAGCTTGGTCGGGGTATCTGAAGCTTTCTTT
-	TRBV10-1	TRBJ1-3	-	CASRVEAYSSGNTIYF	TGCGCCAGCAGAGTGGAAGCATATAGCTCTGGAAACACCATATATTTT
few	TRBV5-3	TRBJ1-1	-	CARSLAWVNTEAFF	TGTGCCAGAAGCTTGGCCTGGGTGAACACTGAAGCTTTCTTT
few	TRBV28	TRBJ2-1	TRBD2	CASSGLAVVDEQFF	TGTGCCAGCAGCGGACTAGCGGTTGTGGATGAGCAGTTCTTC
-	TRBV6-5	TRBJ2-1	-	CASSYSTGSSYNEQFF	TGTGCCAGCAGTTACAGTACAGGGAGCTCCTACAATGAGCAGTTCTTC